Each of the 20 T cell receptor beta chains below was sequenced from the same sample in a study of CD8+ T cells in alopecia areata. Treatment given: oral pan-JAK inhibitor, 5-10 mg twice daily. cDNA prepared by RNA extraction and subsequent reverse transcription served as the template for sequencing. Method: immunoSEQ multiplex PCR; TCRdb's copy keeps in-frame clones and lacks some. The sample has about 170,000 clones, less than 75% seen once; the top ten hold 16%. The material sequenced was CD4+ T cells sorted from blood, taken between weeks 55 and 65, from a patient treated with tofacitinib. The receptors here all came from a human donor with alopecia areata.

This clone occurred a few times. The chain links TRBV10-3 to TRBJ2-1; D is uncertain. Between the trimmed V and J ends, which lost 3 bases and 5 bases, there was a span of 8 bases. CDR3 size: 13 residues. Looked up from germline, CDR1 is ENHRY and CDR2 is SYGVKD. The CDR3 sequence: CAISEMTDNEQFF. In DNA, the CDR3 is TGTGCCATCAGTGAAATGACGGACAATGAGCAGTTCTTC.

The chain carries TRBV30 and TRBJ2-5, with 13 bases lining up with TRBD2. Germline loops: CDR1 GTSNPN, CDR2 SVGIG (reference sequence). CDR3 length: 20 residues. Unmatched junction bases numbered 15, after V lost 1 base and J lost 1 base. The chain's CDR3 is CAWSDPPETSGGLLQETQYF. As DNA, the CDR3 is TGTGCCTGGAGTGACCCTCCCGAGACTAGCGGGGGGTTACTCCAAGAGACCCAGTACTTC. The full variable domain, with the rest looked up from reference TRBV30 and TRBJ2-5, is SQTIHQWPATLVQPVGSPLSLECTVEGTSNPNLYWYRQAAGRGLQLLFYSVGIGQISSEVPQNLSASRPQDRQFILSSKKLLLSDSGFYLCAWSDPPETSGGLLQETQYFGPGTRLLVL.

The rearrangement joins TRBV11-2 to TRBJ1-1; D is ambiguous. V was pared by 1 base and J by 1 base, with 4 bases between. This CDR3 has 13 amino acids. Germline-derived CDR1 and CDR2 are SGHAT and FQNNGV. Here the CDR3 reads CASSLGPNTEAFF. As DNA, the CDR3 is TGTGCCAGCAGCTTAGGGCCGAACACTGAAGCTTTCTTT.

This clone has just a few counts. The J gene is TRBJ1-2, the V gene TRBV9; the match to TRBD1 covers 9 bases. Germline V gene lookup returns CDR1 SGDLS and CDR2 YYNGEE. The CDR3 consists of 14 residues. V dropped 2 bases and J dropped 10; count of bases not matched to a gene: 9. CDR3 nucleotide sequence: TGTGCCAGCAGCGTGGGACAGGGTGGAGGGTACTACACCTTC. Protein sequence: CASSVGQGGGYYTF.

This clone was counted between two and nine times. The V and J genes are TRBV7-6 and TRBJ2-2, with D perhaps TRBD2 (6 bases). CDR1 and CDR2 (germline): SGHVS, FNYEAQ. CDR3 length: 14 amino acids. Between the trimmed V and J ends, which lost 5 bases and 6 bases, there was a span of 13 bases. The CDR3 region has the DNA TGTGCCAGCAGCGAACCGGGGGTAGCCGGGGAGCTGTTTTTT. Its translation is CASSEPGVAGELFF.

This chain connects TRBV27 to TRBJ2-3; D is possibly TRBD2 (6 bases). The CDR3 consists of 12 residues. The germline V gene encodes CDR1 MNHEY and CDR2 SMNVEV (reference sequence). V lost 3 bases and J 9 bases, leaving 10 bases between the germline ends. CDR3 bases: TGTGCCAGCAGTTTGCCTGCGGGGACGCAGTATTTT. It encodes CASSLPAGTQYF.

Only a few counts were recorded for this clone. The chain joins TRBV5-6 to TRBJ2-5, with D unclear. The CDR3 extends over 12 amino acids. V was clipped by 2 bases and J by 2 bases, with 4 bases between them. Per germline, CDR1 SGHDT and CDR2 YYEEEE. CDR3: CASSFVQETQYF. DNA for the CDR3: TGTGCCAGCAGCTTTGTGCAAGAGACCCAGTACTTC.

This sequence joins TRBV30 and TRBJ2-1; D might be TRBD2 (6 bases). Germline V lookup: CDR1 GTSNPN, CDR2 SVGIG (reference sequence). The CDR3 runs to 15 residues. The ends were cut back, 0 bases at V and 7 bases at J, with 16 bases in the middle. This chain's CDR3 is CAWSVLWRGENEQFF. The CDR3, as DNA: TGTGCCTGGAGTGTCCTTTGGCGGGGCGAAAATGAGCAGTTCTTC.

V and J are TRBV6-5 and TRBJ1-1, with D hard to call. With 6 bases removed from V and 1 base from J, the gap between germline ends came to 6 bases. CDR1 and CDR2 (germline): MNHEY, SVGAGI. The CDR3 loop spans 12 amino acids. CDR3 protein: CASRDQNTEAFF. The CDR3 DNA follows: TGTGCCAGCAGGGACCAGAACACTGAAGCTTTCTTT.

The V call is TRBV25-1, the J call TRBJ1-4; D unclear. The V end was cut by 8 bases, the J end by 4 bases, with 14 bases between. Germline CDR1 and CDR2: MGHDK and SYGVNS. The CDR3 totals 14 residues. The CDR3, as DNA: TGTGCCAGCCAGGCGGGCTCCTATAATGAAAAACTGTTTTTT. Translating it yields CASQAGSYNEKLFF.

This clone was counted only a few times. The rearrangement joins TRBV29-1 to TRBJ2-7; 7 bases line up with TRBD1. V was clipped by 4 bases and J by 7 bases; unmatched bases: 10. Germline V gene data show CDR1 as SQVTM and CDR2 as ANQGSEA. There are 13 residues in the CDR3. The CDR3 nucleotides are TGCAGCGTTGCCCCGAACCGACAGGGAGAGCAGTACTTC. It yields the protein CSVAPNRQGEQYF.

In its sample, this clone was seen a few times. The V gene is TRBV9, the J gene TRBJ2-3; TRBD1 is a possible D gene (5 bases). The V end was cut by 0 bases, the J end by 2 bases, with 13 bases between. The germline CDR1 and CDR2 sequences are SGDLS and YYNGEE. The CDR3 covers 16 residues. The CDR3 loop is CASSVGGREDTDTQYF. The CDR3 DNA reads TGTGCCAGCAGCGTAGGCGGCAGGGAAGACACAGATACGCAGTATTTT.

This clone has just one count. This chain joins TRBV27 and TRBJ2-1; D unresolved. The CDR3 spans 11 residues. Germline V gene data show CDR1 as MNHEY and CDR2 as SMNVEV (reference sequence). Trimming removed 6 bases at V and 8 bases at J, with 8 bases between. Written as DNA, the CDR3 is TGTGCCAGCAGGATAAGGGATGAGCAGTTCTTC. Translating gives CASRIRDEQFF.

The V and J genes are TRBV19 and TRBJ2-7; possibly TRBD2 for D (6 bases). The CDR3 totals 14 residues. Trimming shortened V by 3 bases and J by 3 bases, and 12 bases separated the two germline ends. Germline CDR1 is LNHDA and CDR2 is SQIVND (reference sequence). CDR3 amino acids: CASSMDGGYYEQYF. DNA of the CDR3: TGTGCCAGTAGTATGGATGGAGGGTACTACGAGCAGTACTTC.

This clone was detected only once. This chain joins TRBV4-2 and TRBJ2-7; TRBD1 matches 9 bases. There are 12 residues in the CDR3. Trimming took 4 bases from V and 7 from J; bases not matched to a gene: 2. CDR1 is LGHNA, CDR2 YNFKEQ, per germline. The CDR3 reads CASSPTGGEQYF. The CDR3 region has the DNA TGTGCCAGCAGCCCGACAGGGGGAGAGCAGTACTTC.

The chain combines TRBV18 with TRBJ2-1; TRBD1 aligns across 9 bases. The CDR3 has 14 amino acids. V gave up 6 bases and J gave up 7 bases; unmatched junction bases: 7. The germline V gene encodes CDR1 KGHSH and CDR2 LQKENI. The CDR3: CASSQDRGGNEQFF. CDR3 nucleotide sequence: TGTGCCAGCTCCCAGGACAGGGGCGGGAATGAGCAGTTCTTC.

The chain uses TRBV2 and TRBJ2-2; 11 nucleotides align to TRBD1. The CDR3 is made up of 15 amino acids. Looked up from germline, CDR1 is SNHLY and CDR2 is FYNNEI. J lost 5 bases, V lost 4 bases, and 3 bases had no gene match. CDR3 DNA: TGTGCCAGCAGTGGGACAGGGGGCAGGACCGGGGAGCTGTTTTTT. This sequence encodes CASSGTGGRTGELFF.

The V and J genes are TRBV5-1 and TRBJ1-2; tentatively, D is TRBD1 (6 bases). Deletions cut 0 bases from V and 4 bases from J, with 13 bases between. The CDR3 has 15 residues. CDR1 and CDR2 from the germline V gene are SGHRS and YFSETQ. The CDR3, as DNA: TGCGCCAGCAGCTTGGATTCGCGGACAGCCTATGGCTACACCTTC. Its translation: CASSLDSRTAYGYTF.

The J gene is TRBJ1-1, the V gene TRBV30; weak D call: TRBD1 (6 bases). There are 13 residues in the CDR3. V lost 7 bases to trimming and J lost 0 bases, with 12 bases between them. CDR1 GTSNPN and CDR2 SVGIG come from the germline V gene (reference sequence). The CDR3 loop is CAYSGHLNTEAFF. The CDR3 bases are TGTGCCTACTCGGGACACCTGAACACTGAAGCTTTCTTT.

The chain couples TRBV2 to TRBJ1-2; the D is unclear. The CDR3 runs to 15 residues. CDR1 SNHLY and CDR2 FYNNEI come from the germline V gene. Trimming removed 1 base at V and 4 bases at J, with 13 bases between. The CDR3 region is CASSEGSVPLYGYTF. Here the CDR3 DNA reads TGTGCCAGCAGTGAAGGTTCGGTCCCTCTCTATGGCTACACCTTC.